Following are 5 T cell receptor beta chains from one sample sequenced in a study of T-cell reconstitution after alpha-beta-depleted transplantation in children. Unique molecular identifiers were incorporated during preparation of the TCRbeta library. TCRdb re-called the PCR reads through MiXCR, storing one row per CDR3 protein. The sample contains about 240,000 distinct CDR3 sequences, roughly a quarter of which appear only once. This specimen consisted of PBMCs, obtained before TCRalphabeta/CD19-depleted stem cell transplant. Every receptor here comes from a girl aged 2-10 years with Fanconi anemia, due to receive a stem cell transplant.

This clonotype occurred a few times. The rearrangement uses TRBV5-1 and TRBJ2-7, with 9 bases matching TRBD1. CDR3 length equals 15 residues. V gave up 0 bases and J gave up 3 bases; unmatched junction bases: 4. Germline CDR1 is SGHRS and CDR2 is YFSETQ. The CDR3 is CASSLGDRDYYEQYF. The CDR3 DNA is TGCGCCAGCAGCTTGGGGGACAGGGATTACTACGAGCAGTACTTC. Using reference TRBV5-1 and TRBJ2-7 for the parts outside the CDR3, the full variable domain is KAGVTQTPRYLIKTRGQQVTLSCSPISGHRSVSWYQQTPGQGLQFLFEYFSETQRNKGNFPGRFSGRQFSNSRSEMNVSTLELGDSALYLCASSLGDRDYYEQYFGPGTRLTVT.

The sample holds a few counts of this clonotype. This chain joins TRBV20-1 and TRBJ2-3; D uncertain. Trimming left V 5 bases short and J 4 bases short, with 10 bases between. The germline V gene has CDR1 DFQATT and CDR2 SNEGSKA (reference sequence). This CDR3 is built from 12 residues. The CDR3 nucleotides read TGCAGTGCTTGGACGGCGGCAGATACGCAGTATTTT. Encoded protein: CSAWTAADTQYF.

This clonotype was detected a few times. The CDR3 protein is CASLRGGRTDTQYF. The CDR3 nucleotides read TGCGCCAGCCTCCGGGGGGGCCGGACAGATACGCAGTATTTT. The rearrangement joins TRBV10-2 to TRBJ2-3, with 8 bases identical to TRBD2. Trimming at V came to 8 bases and at J to 3 bases, leaving 7 bases not matched to a gene. The CDR3 sequence is 14 residues long. CDR1 is WSHSY and CDR2 is SAAADI in the germline V gene.

J is TRBJ2-1 and V is TRBV27, with D uncertain. CDR1 is MNHEY and CDR2 is SMNVEV in the germline V gene (reference sequence). CDR3 length: 16 amino acids. V gave up 2 bases and J gave up 1 base, with 12 bases separating them. The CDR3 bases are TGTGCCAGCAGTTTAGGAAGGATTTTATCCTACAATGAGCAGTTCTTC. Its translation is CASSLGRILSYNEQFF.

This chain joins TRBV5-1 and TRBJ2-5; 7 bases are shared with TRBD1. With V trimmed by 2 bases and J by 4 bases, 8 bases remained unmatched. From germline, CDR1 is SGHRS and CDR2 YFSETQ. The CDR3 consists of 15 residues. CDR3 protein: CASSLLRTGGETQYF. CDR3 bases: TGCGCCAGCAGCTTACTTAGGACAGGCGGAGAGACCCAGTACTTC.